Shown below are 8 T cell receptor beta chains from a single sample sequenced in a study of blood T cell repertoires in COVID-19. Libraries were prepared by immunoSEQ multiplex PCR; TCRdb keeps only in-frame clonotypes and omits some of them. This table holds 300,000 or so clones, approximately 86% found once. Input material: peripheral blood. These receptor sequences come from a woman aged 45-59 years with active or convalescent COVID-19.

V gene TRBV6-5 combines with J gene TRBJ2-1, with TRBD2 identical over 8 bases. This CDR3 region has 15 residues. Germline V gene data show CDR1 as MNHEY and CDR2 as SVGAGI. J lost 4 bases, V lost 5 bases, and 7 bases had no gene match. The CDR3 reads CASSRGGGPYNEQFF. The CDR3 nucleotides read TGTGCCAGCAGTCGGGGGGGAGGGCCGTACAATGAGCAGTTCTTC.

In DNA form, the CDR3 reads TGCAGTGCTAGTCGGCTGTCGCGATTAGCGGGGAATTACTACGAGCAGTACTTC. Translating it yields CSASRLSRLAGNYYEQYF. J is TRBJ2-7 and V is TRBV20-1; 8 positions agree with TRBD2. CDR1 is DFQATT and CDR2 is SNEGSKA in the germline V gene (reference sequence). V was pared by 3 bases and J by 3 bases, with 19 bases of the junction left unmatched. There are 18 residues in the CDR3.

Only one count was recorded for this clone. The rearrangement links TRBV5-6 to TRBJ2-7; the D gene is possibly TRBD2 (6 bases). CDR1 is SGHDT and CDR2 is YYEEEE in the germline V gene. The CDR3 covers 14 residues. Trimming took off 3 bases at V and 5 bases at J, with 15 bases between the two ends. CDR3 nucleotides: TGTGCCAGCAGCTGGGGGGTTGGCACGAACGAGCAGTACTTC. Its protein product is CASSWGVGTNEQYF.

The chain recombines TRBV18 with TRBJ1-5; 7 bases align to TRBD1. The CDR3 runs 15 residues. J gave up 1 base and V 3 bases, and 3 bases lay outside the gene matches. Germline V gene data show CDR1 as KGHSH and CDR2 as LQKENI. CDR3 nucleotides: TGTGCCAGCTCACCTGCGACAGGGAGCAATCAGCCCCAGCATTTT. This encodes CASSPATGSNQPQHF.

The chain joins TRBV24-1 to TRBJ2-7; 10 nucleotides align to TRBD1. Losses at the gene ends were 4 bases for V and 5 bases for J; bases not matched to a gene: 7. The CDR3 loop spans 15 amino acids. The germline V gene has CDR1 KGHDR and CDR2 SFDVKD. The DNA for the CDR3 is TGTGCCACCAGTGACGGGGGACAGGGGAGTCACGAGCAGTACTTC. Translation: CATSDGGQGSHEQYF.

V usage is TRBV27 and J usage is TRBJ1-1; D call uncertain. V was trimmed by 2 bases and J by 1 base, leaving 11 bases between them. The CDR3 extends over 15 amino acids. The germline CDR1 and CDR2 sequences are MNHEY and SMNVEV (reference sequence). The CDR3, as DNA: TGTGCCAGCAGTTTAGGATGGGGAGGGAACACTGAAGCTTTCTTT. Amino acids: CASSLGWGGNTEAFF.

This clone was recorded a few times. CDR3 DNA sequence: TGCGCCAGCAGCTCCGGACAGGGAGGCTATGGCTACACCTTC. The encoded protein is CASSSGQGGYGYTF. The rearrangement uses TRBV5-1 and TRBJ1-2; TRBD1 agrees at 8 bases. The CDR3 length is 14 residues. Germline V gene data show CDR1 as SGHRS and CDR2 as YFSETQ. After removal of 3 bases from V and 4 bases from J, the junction contained 5 bases not matched to a gene. The full variable domain, its missing parts supplied by reference TRBV5-1 and TRBJ1-2, is KAGVTQTPRYLIKTRGQQVTLSCSPISGHRSVSWYQQTPGQGLQFLFEYFSETQRNKGNFPGRFSGRQFSNSRSEMNVSTLELGDSALYLCASSSGQGGYGYTFGSGTRLTVV.

V gene TRBV18 combines with J gene TRBJ1-5, with TRBD1 matching 8 bases. The CDR3 is 16 residues long. V lost 2 bases to trimming and J lost 0 bases; unmatched junction nucleotides: 3. Germline CDR1 is KGHSH and CDR2 is LQKENI. This CDR3 is CASSPTGGYSNQPQHF. For the CDR3, the DNA is TGTGCCAGCTCACCAACAGGGGGATATAGCAATCAGCCCCAGCATTTT. The variable domain in full, completed from reference TRBV18 and TRBJ1-5, reads NAGVMQNPRHLVRRRGQEARLRCSPMKGHSHVYWYRQLPEEGLKFMVYLQKENIIDESGMPKERFSAEFPKEGPSILRIQQVVRGDSAAYFCASSPTGGYSNQPQHFGDGTRLSIL.